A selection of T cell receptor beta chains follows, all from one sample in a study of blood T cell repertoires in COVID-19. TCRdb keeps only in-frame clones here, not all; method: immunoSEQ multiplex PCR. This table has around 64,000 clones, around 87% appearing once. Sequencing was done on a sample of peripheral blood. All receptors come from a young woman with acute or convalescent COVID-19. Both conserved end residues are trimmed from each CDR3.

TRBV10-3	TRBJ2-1	AISESSVAGGFNEQF
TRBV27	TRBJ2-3	ASKWSSGTDTQY
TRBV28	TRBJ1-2	ASSLSYINYGYT
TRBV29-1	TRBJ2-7	SVSIIDSSYEQY
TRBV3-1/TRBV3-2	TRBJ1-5	ASSQLMGQPQH
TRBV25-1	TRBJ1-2	ASSHLQGAGYGYT
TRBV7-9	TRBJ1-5	ASSKDRSQPQH
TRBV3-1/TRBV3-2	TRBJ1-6	ASSRDSNNSPLH
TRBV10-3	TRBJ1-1	AIRDRGENTEAF
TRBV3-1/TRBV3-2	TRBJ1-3	ASSGGVTGNTIY
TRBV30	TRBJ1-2	AWSEGNYGYT
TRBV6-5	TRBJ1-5	ASRGQAGQPQH
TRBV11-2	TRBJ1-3	ASSLDLSTTRNTIY
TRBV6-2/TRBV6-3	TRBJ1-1	ASSSLRRERAF
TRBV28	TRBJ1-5	ASSLLVRQPQH
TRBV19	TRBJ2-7	ASSTGLAYEQY
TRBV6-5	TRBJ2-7	ASSSTGTGVYEQY
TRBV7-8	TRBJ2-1	ASRGQGSYNEQF
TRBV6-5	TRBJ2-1	ASSAGQGPYNEQF
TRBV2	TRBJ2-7	ASSGRDRGYEQY
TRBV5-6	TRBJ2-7	ASRQLASRGEQY
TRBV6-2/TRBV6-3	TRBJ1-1	ASSQTGRTEAF
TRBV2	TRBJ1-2	ASSEVGDSYGYT
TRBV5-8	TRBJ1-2	ASSFDGRYYGYT
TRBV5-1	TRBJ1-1	ASSLDSIAQGTEAF
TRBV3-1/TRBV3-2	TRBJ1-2	ASSQDWVRSGNEGERHGYT
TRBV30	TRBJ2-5	AWCRDSHETQY
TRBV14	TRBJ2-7	ASSRGTAFYEQY
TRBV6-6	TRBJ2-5	ASSFWGGARGETQY
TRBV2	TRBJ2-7	ASSDGEQY
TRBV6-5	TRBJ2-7	ASSAGQLTYEQY
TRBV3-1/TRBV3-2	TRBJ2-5	ASSPPGGTGGETQY
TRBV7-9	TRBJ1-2	ASSPGQGDSYGYT
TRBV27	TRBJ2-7	ASSLRLATLHEQY
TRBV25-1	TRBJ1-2	ASSEGSGGYT
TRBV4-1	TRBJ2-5	ASSQLAGAQETQY
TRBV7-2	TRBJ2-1	ASSSIPGWRSNNEQF
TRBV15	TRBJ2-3	ATSRGSGRAADTQY
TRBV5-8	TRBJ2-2	ASNGAGALKTGELF
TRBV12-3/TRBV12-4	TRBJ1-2	ASRLQAGSGYT
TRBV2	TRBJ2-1	ASTLIERGLPF
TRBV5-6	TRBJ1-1	ASSLGRNTEAF
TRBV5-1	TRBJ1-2	ASSSSANYGYT
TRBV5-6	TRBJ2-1	ASSLGLAGVEQF
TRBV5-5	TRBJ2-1	ASSSRQGAVLDEQF
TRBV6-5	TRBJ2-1	ASSNGQSNNEQF
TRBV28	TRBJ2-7	ASSVSLAGLSSYEQY
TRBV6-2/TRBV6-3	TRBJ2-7	ASSYSRVREQY
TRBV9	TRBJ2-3	ASSLLAGEDTQY
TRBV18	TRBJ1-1	ASSPGKNTEAF
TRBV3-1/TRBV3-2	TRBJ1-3	ASSQFYRVVGQPGNTIY
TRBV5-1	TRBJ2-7	ASSFEGEEQY
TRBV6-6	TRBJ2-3	ASRASGGKDTQY
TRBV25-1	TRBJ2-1	ASTQTGPYNEQF
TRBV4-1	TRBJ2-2	ASSPGTGGVGTGELF
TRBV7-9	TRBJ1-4	ASSFGAAGGTATYEKLF
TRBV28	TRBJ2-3	ASSLWAGGESDTQY
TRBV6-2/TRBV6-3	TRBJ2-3	ASSYSWSRTDTQY
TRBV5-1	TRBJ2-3	ASSLELAGGSNTQY
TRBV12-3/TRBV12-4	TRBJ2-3	ASSFGGMDTQY